The 28 T cell receptor beta chains below were found in one sample sequenced in a study of cytomegalovirus exposure and HLA in healthy donors. The PCR employed 60 Vbeta primers together with 13 Jbeta primers. Sequencing used immunoSEQ multiplex PCR; TCRdb keeps in-frame clones, though not all of them. With roughly 80,000 clones in the sample, the ten largest clones hold approximately 0.63%. Material for sequencing was PBMCs. Receptor source: a man aged 45 to 65 in good health and CMV-seronegative.

The genes are TRBV6-1 and TRBJ1-4, with a tentative D call TRBD1 (6 bases). The ends were cut back, 5 bases at V and 4 bases at J, with 11 bases in the middle. Per the germline V gene, CDR1 is MNHNS and CDR2 is SASEGT. This CDR3 is 14 amino acids long. The CDR3 is CASSRGRGNEKLFF. The CDR3 nucleotides are TGTGCCAGCAGTCGGGGCAGGGGTAATGAAAAACTGTTTTTT.

The V and J genes are TRBV6-4 and TRBJ2-3; 14 bases agree with TRBD2. J was trimmed by 2 bases and V by 6 bases; bases with no gene match: 1. CDR3 size: 15 residues. Germline loops: CDR1 MRHNA, CDR2 SNTAGT. CDR3 residues: CASRTSGGATDTQYF. Here the CDR3 DNA reads TGTGCCAGCAGGACTAGCGGGGGGGCCACAGATACGCAGTATTTT.

This rearrangement joins TRBV6-1 to TRBJ2-5, with D perhaps matching TRBD2 (6 bases). The J call may be faulty, since TRBJ2-7 better matches the DNA end. This CDR3 comprises 14 residues. Germline lookup yields CDR1 MNHNS and CDR2 SASEGT. CDR3 amino acids: CASKSRGSSYEQYF. CDR3 nucleotides: TGTGCCAGCAAATCGCGGGGTAGCTCCTACGAGCAGTACTTC.

The chain is built from TRBV5-1 and TRBJ2-7, with a possible D match to TRBD1 (6 bases). Germline CDR1 is SGHRS and CDR2 is YFSETQ. The V end lost 0 bases, the J end lost 2 bases, and 9 bases lay between the germline ends. The CDR3 runs to 14 residues. The CDR3 coding sequence is TGCGCCAGCAGCTTGGCTACAGGGACCTACGAGCAGTACTTC. Protein product: CASSLATGTYEQYF.

This chain joins TRBV5-1 and TRBJ1-1, with TRBD1 as a possible D gene (6 bases). Germline values: CDR1 SGHRS, CDR2 YFSETQ. The V end lost 1 base, the J end lost 1 base, and 8 bases lay between the germline ends. This CDR3 is built from 14 residues. The CDR3 nucleotides are TGCGCCAGCAGCTTGCGCAGGGGGAACACTGAAGCTTTCTTT. Amino acid sequence: CASSLRRGNTEAFF.

J is TRBJ1-6 and V is TRBV18; weak D call: TRBD1 (6 bases). Trimming removed 3 bases at V and 7 bases at J, with 10 bases between. Per germline, CDR1 KGHSH and CDR2 LQKENI. This CDR3 contains 14 residues. CDR3 DNA: TGTGCCAGCTCACCGGACAGTCTGAATTCACCCCTCCACTTT. It yields the protein CASSPDSLNSPLHF.

The chain joins TRBV6-6 to TRBJ1-6; 8 positions agree with TRBD1. CDR3 length equals 15 residues. Germline V gene data show CDR1 as MNHNY and CDR2 as SVGAGI (reference sequence). The V segment lost 2 bases and the J segment 7 bases; nucleotides outside the gene matches: 4. In nucleotides, the CDR3 is TGTGCCAGCAGTTACCCGGGACAGGCCAATTCACCCCTCCACTTT. This codes for CASSYPGQANSPLHF.

In DNA, the CDR3 is TGCAGTGCTCGACAGCGCAATGAGCAGTTCTTC. Amino acids: CSARQRNEQFF. The chain recombines TRBV20-1 with TRBJ2-1; perhaps TRBD1 as D (5 bases). The length of the CDR3 is 11 residues. The germline CDR1 and CDR2 sequences are DFQATT and SNEGSKA (reference sequence). Trimming took 5 bases from V and 6 from J, leaving 8 bases between them.

V gene TRBV29-1 combines with J gene TRBJ1-1; a possible D gene is TRBD1 (5 bases). Germline V gene data show CDR1 as SQVTM and CDR2 as ANQGSEA. The CDR3 is 13 amino acids. Trimming pared 6 bases from V and 8 bases from J, leaving 19 bases between. The CDR3 DNA is TGCAGCGTCGGAAGATCGGCGGGGGTCGAAGCTTTCTTT. Translation: CSVGRSAGVEAFF.

The chain uses TRBV5-4 and TRBJ2-7; TRBD1 aligns across 7 bases. The germline gives CDR1 SGHNT, CDR2 YYREEE (reference sequence). CDR3 size: 15 residues. J gave up 5 bases and V 3 bases, and 11 bases lay outside the gene matches. CDR3 amino acids: CASSSGTVRFHEQYF. CDR3 nucleotide sequence: TGTGCCAGCAGCTCTGGGACAGTGAGGTTCCACGAGCAGTACTTC. Full variable domain (missing parts from reference TRBV5-4 and TRBJ2-7): ETGVTQSPTHLIKTRGQQVTLRCSSQSGHNTVSWYQQALGQGPQFIFQYYREEENGRGNFPPRFSGLQFPNYSSELNVNALELDDSALYLCASSSGTVRFHEQYFGPGTRLTVT.

Points on this clone: This sample includes further DNA sequences coding for the same CDR3. V gene TRBV30 combines with J gene TRBJ1-5; D is undetermined. The CDR3 runs to 13 residues. Germline lookup yields CDR1 GTSNPN and CDR2 SVGIG (reference sequence). The ends were cut back, 0 bases at V and 1 base at J, with 4 bases in the middle. The CDR3 nucleotides read TGTGCCTGGAGTGTACTAAGCAATCAGCCCCAGCATTTT. Translating it yields CAWSVLSNQPQHF.

The rearrangement uses TRBV5-5 and TRBJ2-3, with 7 bases that match TRBD2. The CDR3 extends over 12 amino acids. V lost 0 bases, J lost 8 bases, and 0 bases stayed unmatched. Per germline, CDR1 SGHKS and CDR2 YYEKEE (reference sequence). The CDR3 here is CASSLAGGTQYF. The CDR3, as DNA: TGTGCCAGCAGCTTGGCGGGAGGTACGCAGTATTTT.

Concerning this clone: The identical CDR3 is also encoded by other nucleotide sequences in the sample. The chain carries TRBV9 and TRBJ1-1; D gene ambiguous. From germline, CDR1 is SGDLS and CDR2 YYNGEE. V was trimmed by 4 bases and J by 1 base, leaving 11 bases between them. The CDR3 has 14 residues. The CDR3 is CASSRRGANTEAFF. CDR3 DNA: TGTGCCAGCAGCCGTCGGGGAGCGAACACTGAAGCTTTCTTT.

V is TRBV6-4 and J is TRBJ2-5, with 8 bases that match TRBD1. Germline values: CDR1 MRHNA, CDR2 SNTAGT. This CDR3 region has 14 residues. With V trimmed by 6 bases and J by 0 bases, 3 bases remained unmatched. The CDR3 sequence is CASRDREYQETQYF. For the CDR3, the DNA is TGTGCCAGCAGGGACAGGGAGTACCAAGAGACCCAGTACTTC.

CDR3 residues: CASSGLAAADNEQFF. The CDR3 nucleotides are TGTGCCAGCAGTGGCCTAGCGGCCGCCGACAATGAGCAGTTCTTC. The chain has TRBV6-5 and TRBJ2-1; 7 positions match TRBD2. The junction had 9 bases not matched to a gene; V was cut back by 5 bases and J by 5 bases. This CDR3 is built from 15 residues. The germline gives CDR1 MNHEY, CDR2 SVGAGI.

The genes are TRBV7-2 and TRBJ2-1; D is perhaps TRBD2 (7 bases). The CDR3 has 17 amino acids. The germline V and J ends were trimmed by 5 bases and 9 bases, with 26 bases remaining between them. Per the germline V gene, CDR1 is SGHTA and CDR2 is FQGNSA. The CDR3 loop is CASSLSPMGGARREQFF. The CDR3, as DNA: TGTGCCAGCAGCCTCAGCCCCATGGGGGGGGCGAGGCGTGAGCAGTTCTTC.

The chain recombines TRBV9 with TRBJ2-3, with 9 bases matching TRBD2. V shed 8 bases and J 0 bases; nucleotides not matched to a gene: 4. This CDR3 comprises 14 residues. Germline loops: CDR1 SGDLS, CDR2 YYNGEE. CDR3 amino acids: CASTTSGSTDTQYF. CDR3 DNA: TGTGCCAGTACCACTAGCGGGAGCACAGATACGCAGTATTTT. The full variable domain, in which reference TRBV9 and TRBJ2-3 provide the parts outside the CDR3, is DSGVTQTPKHLITATGQRVTLRCSPRSGDLSVYWYQQSLDQGLQFLIQYYNGEERAKGNILERFSAQQFPDLHSELNLSSLELGDSALYFCASTTSGSTDTQYFGPGTRLTVL.

V gene TRBV6-4 combines with J gene TRBJ1-5; the D gene is possibly TRBD1 (5 bases). Germline V lookup: CDR1 MRHNA, CDR2 SNTAGT. The CDR3 loop spans 15 amino acids. The V and J ends lost 2 bases and 4 bases respectively, with 12 bases between them. This chain's CDR3 is CASSDPGVDNQPQHF. The CDR3 bases are TGTGCCAGCAGTGACCCGGGGGTCGATAATCAGCCCCAGCATTTT.

The V gene is TRBV2, the J gene TRBJ2-3, with 10 bases aligning to TRBD2. The V gene's germline CDR1 is SNHLY and CDR2 FYNNEI. V lost 7 bases, J lost 4 bases, and 5 bases stayed unmatched. CDR3 length: 14 amino acids. In DNA, the CDR3 is TGTGCCAGCATCGGACTAGCGGTTGCAGATACGCAGTATTTT. It is translated as CASIGLAVADTQYF.

V is TRBV10-3 and J is TRBJ2-7, with TRBD1 identical over 7 bases. The germline V gene encodes CDR1 ENHRY and CDR2 SYGVKD. Trimming took 7 bases from V and 3 from J; bases not matched to a gene: 9. This CDR3 spans 14 amino acids. The CDR3 nucleotides read TGTGCCATCAAGGACCCAGGGGGTGACTACGAGCAGTACTTC. Translated: CAIKDPGGDYEQYF.

The rearrangement joins TRBV2 to TRBJ1-5; maybe TRBD1 (5 bases). The CDR3 runs 12 residues. Trimming pared 3 bases from V and 5 bases from J, leaving 5 bases between. Germline-derived CDR1 and CDR2 are SNHLY and FYNNEI. In DNA form, the CDR3 reads TGTGCCAGCAGTGACAGGGATCAGCCCCAGCATTTT. It codes for CASSDRDQPQHF.

J is TRBJ1-1 and V is TRBV19; D unresolved. Germline CDR1 and CDR2: LNHDA and SQIVND (reference sequence). Trimming cost V 0 bases and J 0 bases, with 8 bases left between them. CDR3 length equals 15 residues. CDR3 sequence: CASSIDRSMNTEAFF. The CDR3, as DNA: TGTGCCAGTAGTATAGATCGGTCGATGAACACTGAAGCTTTCTTT.

The chain links TRBV19 to TRBJ1-5; D is unclear. Germline CDR1 reads LNHDA; CDR2 reads SQIVND (reference sequence). The V gene lost 2 bases and the J gene lost 2 bases, with 10 bases spanning the gap. The CDR3 is made up of 15 amino acids. Here the CDR3 DNA reads TGTGCCAGTAGTATAATGCCCGTAGGCAATCAGCCCCAGCATTTT. Translation gives CASSIMPVGNQPQHF.

The CDR3 DNA reads as TGTGCCAGCAGTGAGGACAGGGGTCATACAATCTCCTCGATGAACACTGAAGCTTTCTTT. Amino acids: CASSEDRGHTISSMNTEAFF. V usage is TRBV6-1 and J usage is TRBJ1-1, with 9 bases aligning to TRBD1. V lost 3 bases, J lost 0 bases, and 17 bases stayed unmatched. CDR1 and CDR2 from the germline V gene are MNHNS and SASEGT. The CDR3 contains 20 residues.

CDR3: CASNSDRGPSAEAFF. Written as DNA, the CDR3 is TGTGCCAGCAATAGCGACAGGGGGCCATCGGCTGAAGCTTTCTTT. The chain recombines TRBV25-1 with TRBJ1-1, with TRBD1 matching 10 bases. CDR1 is MGHDK, CDR2 SYGVNS, per germline. The junction had 11 bases not matched to a gene; V was cut back by 7 bases and J by 6 bases. This CDR3 is 15 amino acids long.

This sequence joins TRBV12-5 and TRBJ2-3; TRBD2 agrees at 7 bases. Germline CDR1 and CDR2: LGHNT and FRNRAP. The V segment lost 6 bases and the J segment 3 bases; nucleotides outside the gene matches: 12. The CDR3 has 16 amino acids. The CDR3: CASGPGGVAGTDTQYF. CDR3 DNA: TGTGCTAGTGGGCCCGGTGGGGTAGCGGGTACAGATACGCAGTATTTT.

CDR3: CASSPGKTNYGYTF. DNA for the CDR3: TGCGCCAGCAGCCCAGGGAAAACTAACTATGGCTACACCTTC. V is TRBV4-1 and J is TRBJ1-2, with a possible D match to TRBD1 (5 bases). The CDR3 is 14 amino acids. The V gene lost 4 bases and the J gene lost 0 bases, with 9 bases spanning the gap. Germline values: CDR1 MGHRA, CDR2 YSYEKL.

This CDR3 is CASSQMGQSTGELFF. Here the CDR3 DNA reads TGTGCCAGCAGCCAAATGGGACAGTCCACCGGGGAGCTGTTTTTT. This chain uses TRBV7-3 with TRBJ2-2; TRBD1 matches at 7 bases. The CDR3 has 15 amino acids. The V and J ends lost 5 bases and 4 bases, in that order; junction bases with no gene match: 7. Germline V gene sequence: CDR1 SGHTA, CDR2 FQGTGA.